The rows below give T cell receptor beta chains drawn from one sample of a study of T cells in Graves' hyperthyroidism and ophthalmopathy. TCRdb recomputed calls from the multiplex PCR reads with MiXCR, one row per CDR3 protein. Seen here are just under 750,000 distinct CDR3 sequences, just over 35% observed once, and the top ten hold roughly 31%. Sequencing was done on a sample of blood. These receptors all come from a woman between 40 and 55 years old with Graves' hyperthyroidism. Both conserved end residues are part of each CDR3. D genes are given only for firm matches. Expanded clones are given a class, and other clones once, few, many or no size at all.

J gene: TRBJ2-7
V gene: TRBV7-2
clone size: few
D gene: .
CDR3 DNA: TGTGCCAGCAGCCAAGATGAGTCGCGGGTCCTCCACGAGCAGTACTTC
CDR3 protein: CASSQDESRVLHEQYF

J gene: TRBJ1-2
V gene: TRBV7-8
clone size: many
D gene: .
CDR3 DNA: TGTGCCAGCAGCTCCGAGTCGGTACAGAAAGGCTACACCTTC
CDR3 protein: CASSSESVQKGYTF

J gene: TRBJ1-2
V gene: TRBV7-8
clone size: many
D gene: .
CDR3 DNA: TGTGCCAGCAGCTTAGATGGGGCGAGCTACACCTTC
CDR3 protein: CASSLDGASYTF

J gene: TRBJ2-5
V gene: TRBV7-6
clone size: .
D gene: .
CDR3 DNA: TGTGCCAGCAGTTTTATAGGGACACAAGAGACCCAGTACTTC
CDR3 protein: CASSFIGTQETQYF

J gene: TRBJ1-5
V gene: TRBV6-5
clone size: .
D gene: .
CDR3 DNA: TGTGCCAGCACCGACGCCGCAGGGGCTACTAATCAGCCCCAGCATTTT
CDR3 protein: CASTDAAGATNQPQHF

J gene: TRBJ1-5
V gene: TRBV5-1
clone size: few
D gene: .
CDR3 DNA: TGCGCCAGCAGCTTGGCCGTGTTAGGGAGCAATCAGCCCCAGCATTTT
CDR3 protein: CASSLAVLGSNQPQHF

J gene: TRBJ1-3
V gene: TRBV12-3/TRBV12-4
clone size: .
D gene: .
CDR3 DNA: TGTGCCAGCAGACGGGACTCCTGGAGCTCTGGAAACACCATATATTTT
CDR3 protein: CASRRDSWSSGNTIYF

J gene: TRBJ1-4
V gene: TRBV7-9
clone size: .
D gene: TRBD1
CDR3 DNA: TGTGCCAGCAGCTTTGACAGGGGAGGTGAAAAACTGTTTTTT
CDR3 protein: CASSFDRGGEKLFF

J gene: TRBJ1-3
V gene: TRBV9
clone size: many
D gene: .
CDR3 DNA: TGTGCCAGCAGCGTAGAGTTGGGGGACGGATACTCTGGAAACACCATATATTTT
CDR3 protein: CASSVELGDGYSGNTIYF

J gene: TRBJ1-4
V gene: TRBV5-8
clone size: many
D gene: .
CDR3 DNA: TGTGCCAGCAGCGCGGGACGTGGGAATGAAAAACTGTTTTTT
CDR3 protein: CASSAGRGNEKLFF

J gene: TRBJ2-7
V gene: TRBV9
clone size: few
D gene: TRBD1
CDR3 DNA: TGTGCCAGCAGCGAATCCGGGACAGGAATCTCCTACGAGCAGTACTTC
CDR3 protein: CASSESGTGISYEQYF

J gene: TRBJ1-1
V gene: TRBV7-6
clone size: many
D gene: .
CDR3 DNA: TGTGCCAGCAGCCTCGGACATGCGAACACTGAAGCTTTCTTT
CDR3 protein: CASSLGHANTEAFF

J gene: TRBJ2-7
V gene: TRBV19
clone size: few
D gene: .
CDR3 DNA: TGTGCCAGTAGTATAACCCCCCCTTCACAGGGTAGGATCTACGAGCAGTACTTC
CDR3 protein: CASSITPPSQGRIYEQYF

J gene: TRBJ1-6
V gene: TRBV12-3/TRBV12-4
clone size: .
D gene: .
CDR3 DNA: TGTGCCAGCAGTTTAATGGCAGGGGTAGATTCACCCCTCCACTTT
CDR3 protein: CASSLMAGVDSPLHF

J gene: TRBJ2-5
V gene: TRBV6-5
clone size: once
D gene: TRBD1
CDR3 DNA: TGTGCCAGCAGTTGGGACAGGGGGAGCAATCAGCCCCAGTACTTC
CDR3 protein: CASSWDRGSNQPQYF

J gene: TRBJ2-3
V gene: TRBV7-2
clone size: many
D gene: TRBD1
CDR3 DNA: TGTGCCAGCGGCACAGGGGACAGGGAGGGAGATACGCAGTATTTT
CDR3 protein: CASGTGDREGDTQYF

J gene: TRBJ1-6
V gene: TRBV7-2
clone size: .
D gene: .
CDR3 DNA: TGTGCCAGCAGCCGGATGCGGGTCCTGAATTCACCCCTCCACTTT
CDR3 protein: CASSRMRVLNSPLHF

J gene: TRBJ2-6
V gene: TRBV10-3
clone size: .
D gene: TRBD1
CDR3 DNA: TGTGCCATCAGCCCCGGGACAGGGGTCCTCTCTGGGGCCAACGTCCTGACTTTC
CDR3 protein: CAISPGTGVLSGANVLTF

J gene: TRBJ1-4
V gene: TRBV24-1
clone size: few
D gene: .
CDR3 DNA: TGTGCCACCAGTCCTTTCGGCGGGGGAGGAACTAATGAAAAACTGTTTTTT
CDR3 protein: CATSPFGGGGTNEKLFF

J gene: TRBJ2-7
V gene: TRBV2
clone size: .
D gene: TRBD1
CDR3 DNA: TGTGCCAGCAGTGAGACAGGGTCGTCCGCAGATACGCAGTACTTC
CDR3 protein: CASSETGSSADTQYF

J gene: TRBJ2-3
V gene: TRBV25-1
clone size: few
D gene: .
CDR3 DNA: TGTGCCAGCAGTAGGGGGGGCACAGATACGCAGTATTTT
CDR3 protein: CASSRGGTDTQYF

J gene: TRBJ1-4
V gene: TRBV19
clone size: few
D gene: .
CDR3 DNA: TGTGCCAGTACGTTCCGGGGACCCCTTGAAAAACTGTTTTTT
CDR3 protein: CASTFRGPLEKLFF

J gene: TRBJ2-2
V gene: TRBV12-5
clone size: .
D gene: .
CDR3 DNA: TGTGCTAGTGGTTTGCCGGGTACCGGGGAGCTGTTTTTT
CDR3 protein: CASGLPGTGELFF

J gene: TRBJ2-5
V gene: TRBV7-1
clone size: .
D gene: .
CDR3 DNA: TGTGCCAGCAGCTACACAGGGCGGCAAGAGACCCAGTACTTC
CDR3 protein: CASSYTGRQETQYF

J gene: TRBJ1-1
V gene: TRBV7-2
clone size: few
D gene: .
CDR3 DNA: TGTGCCAGCAGCTTCACCGAACGGATTGAAGCTTTCTTT
CDR3 protein: CASSFTERIEAFF

J gene: TRBJ2-2
V gene: TRBV7-8
clone size: many
D gene: TRBD2
CDR3 DNA: TGTGCCAGCAGCTTAGCGCGGTCGATAGCGGGAGATCACGGGGAGCTGTTTTTT
CDR3 protein: CASSLARSIAGDHGELFF

J gene: TRBJ1-2
V gene: TRBV4-3
clone size: .
D gene: .
CDR3 DNA: TGCGCCAGCAGCCAAGATCTAAGAGGGTATGGCTACACCTTC
CDR3 protein: CASSQDLRGYGYTF

J gene: TRBJ2-2
V gene: TRBV2
clone size: many
D gene: TRBD1
CDR3 DNA: TGTGCCAGCATGGGACAGGGGCACACCGGGGAGCTGTTTTTT
CDR3 protein: CASMGQGHTGELFF

J gene: TRBJ1-2
V gene: TRBV7-9
clone size: many
D gene: .
CDR3 DNA: TGTGCCAGCAGCTTAGGGGCCGCACCAAACTATGGCTACACCTTC
CDR3 protein: CASSLGAAPNYGYTF

J gene: TRBJ1-6
V gene: TRBV2
clone size: .
D gene: TRBD1
CDR3 DNA: TGTGCCAGCGACAGGGGGCCAAGGGGATCACCCCTCCACTTT
CDR3 protein: CASDRGPRGSPLHF

J gene: TRBJ2-7
V gene: TRBV6-5
clone size: few
D gene: TRBD2
CDR3 DNA: TGTGCCAGCAGAGCTAGCGGGACGGGTTACGAGCAGTACTTC
CDR3 protein: CASRASGTGYEQYF

J gene: TRBJ2-3
V gene: TRBV7-8
clone size: .
D gene: .
CDR3 DNA: TGTGCCAGCAGCTCACTGGGCCAGGCAGATACGCAGTATTTT
CDR3 protein: CASSSLGQADTQYF

J gene: TRBJ1-5
V gene: TRBV20-1
clone size: .
D gene: .
CDR3 DNA: TGCAGTGCTAGGGAGGGACTCGAGCATTTT
CDR3 protein: CSAREGLEHF

J gene: TRBJ2-7
V gene: TRBV6-2/TRBV6-3
clone size: few
D gene: TRBD2
CDR3 DNA: TGTGCCAGCAGACCCAGACTAGCGCCAACCTACGAGCAGTACTTC
CDR3 protein: CASRPRLAPTYEQYF

J gene: TRBJ1-3
V gene: TRBV20-1
clone size: .
D gene: .
CDR3 DNA: TGCAGTGCTAGAGATCATTATTGGGGGGCCAGTGGAAACACCATATATTTT
CDR3 protein: CSARDHYWGASGNTIYF

J gene: TRBJ2-7
V gene: TRBV10-3
clone size: .
D gene: .
CDR3 DNA: TGTGCCGTCAGTGAGCGGGCCGGAGCCTACGAGCAGTACTTC
CDR3 protein: CAVSERAGAYEQYF

J gene: TRBJ1-1
V gene: TRBV29-1
clone size: .
D gene: TRBD1
CDR3 DNA: TGCAGCGTTCTCCCGGGACAGTCGAACACTGAAGCTTTCTTT
CDR3 protein: CSVLPGQSNTEAFF

J gene: TRBJ1-4
V gene: TRBV25-1
clone size: many
D gene: TRBD1
CDR3 DNA: TGTGCCAGCAGTGATGGGACAGGGAGGAATGAAAAACTGTTTTTT
CDR3 protein: CASSDGTGRNEKLFF

J gene: TRBJ1-5
V gene: TRBV6-1
clone size: .
D gene: .
CDR3 DNA: TGTGCCAGTTCGGGCCACACCAATCAGCCCCAGCATTTT
CDR3 protein: CASSGHTNQPQHF

J gene: TRBJ1-2
V gene: TRBV7-9
clone size: .
D gene: .
CDR3 DNA: TGTGCCAGCAGCCAAGGCGCCAGCCACTATGGCTACACCTTC
CDR3 protein: CASSQGASHYGYTF

J gene: TRBJ1-3
V gene: TRBV14
clone size: many
D gene: .
CDR3 DNA: TGTGCCAGCAGCCAAGATGTGGGGGCTGGAAACACCATATATTTT
CDR3 protein: CASSQDVGAGNTIYF

J gene: TRBJ2-7
V gene: TRBV20-1
clone size: many
D gene: .
CDR3 DNA: TGCAGTGCTAGAGATATAGGAGGGACAGACGAGCAGTACTTC
CDR3 protein: CSARDIGGTDEQYF

J gene: TRBJ2-7
V gene: TRBV6-1
clone size: .
D gene: TRBD1
CDR3 DNA: TGTGCCAGCAGAGCTCCGGGACAGGGATCCTACGAGCAGTACTTC
CDR3 protein: CASRAPGQGSYEQYF

J gene: TRBJ2-2
V gene: TRBV10-3
clone size: once
D gene: .
CDR3 DNA: TGTGCCATCAGTGAGAACAGCGGGGAGCTGTTTTTT
CDR3 protein: CAISENSGELFF

J gene: TRBJ1-2
V gene: TRBV20-1
clone size: many
D gene: .
CDR3 DNA: TGCAGTGCTAGAGAGGGCGGTACTTACTATGGCTACACCTTC
CDR3 protein: CSAREGGTYYGYTF

J gene: TRBJ2-3
V gene: TRBV10-3
clone size: few
D gene: TRBD1
CDR3 DNA: TGTGCCATCAGTGAGGACAGGGGGCCGGATACGCAGTATTTT
CDR3 protein: CAISEDRGPDTQYF